The text below deals with one TCR beta chain. Its antigen is currently unknown. This entry comes from a study of T cell responses to AZD1222 COVID-19 vaccine. General observations from the study: Sampling that yielded the repertoires occurred only after the peak T cell response. Spike-specific TCRs gained breadth and depth after people received two AZD1222 doses. Spike-wide vaccine-associated CD4 TCRs dominated at 160-218 and 743-854.

V lost 1 base, J lost 2 bases, and 12 bases lay in between. The germline V gene encodes CDR1 MNHNS and CDR2 SASEGT. The CDR3 runs to 15 residues. The repertoire was sequenced with immunoSEQ multiplex PCR; TCRdb's copy has only in-frame clones and lacks some. The sample records some 130,000 clones, approximately 90% being singletons. The chain carries TRBV6-1 and TRBJ2-7, with a tentative D call TRBD2 (5 bases). The TCR was taken from an adult in good health. The specimen comprised peripheral blood, sampled on day 0 of AZD1222 vaccination. The DNA of the CDR3 is TGTGCCAGCAGTGAAGGCCCTCGGGATGCCTACGAGCAGTACTTC. The encoded protein is CASSEGPRDAYEQYF.